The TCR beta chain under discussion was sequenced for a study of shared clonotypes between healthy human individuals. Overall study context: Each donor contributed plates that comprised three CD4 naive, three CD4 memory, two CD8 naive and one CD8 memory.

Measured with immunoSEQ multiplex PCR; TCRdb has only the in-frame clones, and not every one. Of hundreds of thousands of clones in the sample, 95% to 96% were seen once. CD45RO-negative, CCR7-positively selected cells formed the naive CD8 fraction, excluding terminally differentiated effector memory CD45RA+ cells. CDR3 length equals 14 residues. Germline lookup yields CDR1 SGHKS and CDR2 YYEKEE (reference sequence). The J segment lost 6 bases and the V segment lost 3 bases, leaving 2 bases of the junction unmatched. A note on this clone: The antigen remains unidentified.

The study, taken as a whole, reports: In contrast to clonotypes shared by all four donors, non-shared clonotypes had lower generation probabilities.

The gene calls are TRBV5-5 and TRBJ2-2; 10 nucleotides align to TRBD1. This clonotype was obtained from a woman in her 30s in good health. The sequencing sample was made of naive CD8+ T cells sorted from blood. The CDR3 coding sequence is TGTGCCAGCAGCTCCGGACAGGGGGCCGGGGAGCTGTTTTTT. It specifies CASSSGQGAGELFF.